This T cell receptor (beta chain) is drawn from a study of cytomegalovirus exposure and HLA in healthy donors. Study outcomes and limitations: A later analysis found TCR association rates differed by HLA locus, highest for DRB1 and lowest for HLA-C.

In this sample, this clone turned up a few times. Its specificity is unknown. 13 Jbeta primers and 60 Vbeta primers were used for the PCR. Generated by immunoSEQ multiplex PCR, the TCRdb table keeps only in-frame clones and is missing some. The sample lists 120,000 or so clones; around 70% were seen once. The receptor's source is a man aged 35-49 years in good health and CMV-seropositive. What was sequenced was PBMCs.

The CDR3 nucleotides read TGCAGCGCCGGGGGGGCTAGCGGGGATACGCAGTATTTT. This translates into CSAGGASGDTQYF. V is TRBV29-1 and J is TRBJ2-3; 8 bases are shared with TRBD2. The CDR3 runs 13 residues. Germline V gene sequence: CDR1 SQVTM, CDR2 ANQGSEA. The V and J ends lost 7 bases and 6 bases, in that order; junction bases with no gene match: 9.